Sequencing of this T cell receptor beta chain was carried out in a study of CD8 T cells in Susac syndrome. Study-level findings and limits: As the study acknowledged, the number of individuals who were part of its TCR sequencing and HLA analysis was relatively small.

Germline V gene data show CDR1 as LGHNA and CDR2 as YSLEER. The CDR3 length is 15 residues. The germline V and J ends were trimmed by 0 bases and 5 bases, with 10 bases remaining between them. Peripheral blood CD8+ and CD4+ T cells were profiled by TCR beta sequencing. Comment on this clonotype: Its antigen is unidentified.

A quantity of roughly 0.5 to 1 ug RNA underwent reverse transcription using random hexamers. By means of immunoSEQ multiplex PCR, TCR beta CDR3 spanning 54 Vbeta and 13 Jbeta underwent amplification. TCRdb independently ran MiXCR on the immunoSEQ multiplex PCR reads; one entry per CDR3 protein. The sample has about 180,000 distinct CDR3 sequences, approximately 96% seen once; the top ten hold around 0.093%. Sequenced: CD4+ T cells from PBMCs. The clonotype originates from a human donor with multiple sclerosis. This chain joins TRBV4-3 and TRBJ1-4, with D maybe TRBD1 (6 bases). CDR3 nucleotides: TGCGCCAGCAGCCAAGAGGGGGCCCTAAATGAAAAACTGTTTTTT. This encodes CASSQEGALNEKLFF.